The rows below give T cell receptor beta chains drawn from one sample of a study of blood T cell repertoires in COVID-19. The protocol was immunoSEQ multiplex PCR, while the TCRdb copy is restricted to in-frame clones and leaves out a portion. The sample carries about 59,000 clones, less than 80% recorded once. Sequencing was done on a sample of peripheral blood. The receptors were gathered from a man between 60 and 70 years old with acute or convalescent COVID-19. The CDR3 runs from the conserved cysteine through the conserved F or W. Each record gives: J gene, clone size, V gene, D gene, CDR3 DNA, CDR3 protein. The D gene is left open where the match is weak. Size values are once, few and many counts, or a class for expanded clones, and some rows have none.

J: TRBJ1-2; size: -; V: TRBV7-6; D: TRBD1; DNA: TGTGCCAGCAGCTTGGGACAGGGAAGAGGCTACACCTTC; CDR3: CASSLGQGRGYTF
J: TRBJ2-1; size: -; V: TRBV10-2; D: TRBD2; DNA: TGCGCCAGCAGCGGACTAGGAATGGGGCCAATCTTC; CDR3: CASSGLGMGPIF
J: TRBJ1-1; size: -; V: TRBV27; D: TRBD1; DNA: TGTGCCAGCAGTAAAACTTCCTGGGGACAGCCACTGAACACTGAAGCTTTCTTT; CDR3: CASSKTSWGQPLNTEAFF
J: TRBJ2-7; size: -; V: TRBV19; D: TRBD2; DNA: TGTGCCAGTAGTATTAGGGTGGGACTAGTTCCCGACGAGCAGTACTTC; CDR3: CASSIRVGLVPDEQYF
J: TRBJ2-7; size: -; V: TRBV9; D: -; DNA: TGTGCCAGCAGCGCCTATAATTCGCAGGGTGGGTACGAGCAGTACTTC; CDR3: CASSAYNSQGGYEQYF
J: TRBJ1-5; size: medium-sized; V: TRBV27; D: -; DNA: TGTGCCAGCAGTGCCGTGAGACAGCTCGATCAGCCCCAGCATTTT; CDR3: CASSAVRQLDQPQHF
J: TRBJ1-2; size: -; V: TRBV7-8; D: TRBD1; DNA: TGTGCCAGCAGCTTCGGGACAGAGCCAAACTATGGCTACACCTTC; CDR3: CASSFGTEPNYGYTF
J: TRBJ2-1; size: -; V: TRBV10-1; D: TRBD2; DNA: TGCGCCAGCGGAACTAGCGGGAGTTTGGTCTTC; CDR3: CASGTSGSLVF
J: TRBJ1-2; size: -; V: TRBV5-4; D: -; DNA: TGTGCCAGCAGCTTGGCCGGCGGCAGACCGGACTATGGCTACACCTTC; CDR3: CASSLAGGRPDYGYTF
J: TRBJ1-5; size: few; V: TRBV5-1; D: -; DNA: TGCGCCAGCAGCTTGAATACAGGTCGCGATCAGCCCCAGCATTTT; CDR3: CASSLNTGRDQPQHF
J: TRBJ2-2; size: -; V: TRBV19; D: -; DNA: TGTGCCAGTAGTATTCCCCGGGGGAACACCGGGGAGCTGTTTTTT; CDR3: CASSIPRGNTGELFF
J: TRBJ1-1; size: -; V: TRBV3-1/TRBV3-2; D: -; DNA: TGTGCCAGCAGCCCGGACAGCACTGAAGCTTTCTTT; CDR3: CASSPDSTEAFF
J: TRBJ2-2; size: once; V: TRBV5-6; D: TRBD1; DNA: TGTGCCAGCAGCTTGAGGGGGCACACCGGGGAGCTGTTTTTT; CDR3: CASSLRGHTGELFF
J: TRBJ2-3; size: -; V: TRBV4-2; D: TRBD2; DNA: TGTGCCAGCAGCCAATTGAGCGGACTAGCGGGGTCCACAGATACGCAGTATTTT; CDR3: CASSQLSGLAGSTDTQYF
J: TRBJ2-2; size: -; V: TRBV28; D: TRBD2; DNA: TGTGCCAGCAGTTCCTCGGGACTAGCGGGAGTAGGCGGGGAGCTGTTTTTT; CDR3: CASSSSGLAGVGGELFF
J: TRBJ1-3; size: -; V: TRBV4-1; D: -; DNA: TGCGCCAGCAGCCAAGTACCGGGTGGAAACACCATATATTTT; CDR3: CASSQVPGGNTIYF
J: TRBJ1-5; size: -; V: TRBV7-2; D: -; DNA: TGTGCCAGCAGCTTAGCTCGGGGCAATCAGCCCCAGCATTTT; CDR3: CASSLARGNQPQHF
J: TRBJ2-5; size: -; V: TRBV20-1; D: -; DNA: TGCAGTGCTAGAAACGGGGAGACCCAGTACTTC; CDR3: CSARNGETQYF
J: TRBJ1-1; size: -; V: TRBV5-1; D: -; DNA: TGCGCCAGCAGCTTGTACTCGGGTAGCACTGAAGCTTTCTTT; CDR3: CASSLYSGSTEAFF
J: TRBJ1-4; size: few; V: TRBV5-1; D: TRBD1; DNA: TGCGCCAGCAGCTTGGCGTCTCAGGGGGGCAGTGAAAAACTGTTTTTT; CDR3: CASSLASQGGSEKLFF
J: TRBJ1-5; size: -; V: TRBV27; D: -; DNA: TGTGCCAGCAGTTTGCGGGGGGATCAGCCCCAGCATTTT; CDR3: CASSLRGDQPQHF
J: TRBJ2-2; size: once; V: TRBV5-1; D: -; DNA: TGCGCCAGCAGCTCTACCGCAACTAGCCGCACCGGGGAGCTGTTTTTT; CDR3: CASSSTATSRTGELFF
J: TRBJ1-5; size: -; V: TRBV28; D: -; DNA: TGTGCCAGCAGTGGGAAGACCAGGGCCAGTAATCAGCCCCAGCATTTT; CDR3: CASSGKTRASNQPQHF
J: TRBJ1-5; size: once; V: TRBV5-3; D: -; DNA: TGTGCCAGGGAGGGGGGGGGCGGACACCCATATAGCAATCAGCCCCAGCATTTT; CDR3: CAREGGGGHPYSNQPQHF
J: TRBJ1-4; size: -; V: TRBV7-6; D: -; DNA: TGTGCCAGCAGCTTAGAGCCGGGGGCAACTAATGAAAAACTGTTTTTT; CDR3: CASSLEPGATNEKLFF
J: TRBJ2-5; size: -; V: TRBV5-4; D: TRBD2; DNA: TGTGCCAGCAGCTCCCATCGGACTAGCGGGAAAGAGACCCAGTACTTC; CDR3: CASSSHRTSGKETQYF
J: TRBJ2-7; size: -; V: TRBV6-2/TRBV6-3; D: -; DNA: TGTGCCAGCAGTTGGGCCCCAGTCTACGAGCAGTACTTC; CDR3: CASSWAPVYEQYF
J: TRBJ1-4; size: -; V: TRBV2; D: -; DNA: TGTGCCAGCGTCGTAGGACAGTCTAATGAAAAACTGTTTTTT; CDR3: CASVVGQSNEKLFF
J: TRBJ2-1; size: few; V: TRBV20-1; D: TRBD2; DNA: TGCAGTGCTAGTAGTTCCCTAGCGGGATCGGTTATGAAGCAGTTCTTC; CDR3: CSASSSLAGSVMKQFF
J: TRBJ1-1; size: -; V: TRBV7-9; D: -; DNA: TGTGCCAGCAGCTTGGACACAGCCACTGAAGCTTTCTTT; CDR3: CASSLDTATEAFF
J: TRBJ1-1; size: -; V: TRBV7-9; D: -; DNA: TGTGCCAGCAGCTTGGGGGGATCGTCTGAAGCTTTCTTT; CDR3: CASSLGGSSEAFF
J: TRBJ2-5; size: -; V: TRBV7-3; D: TRBD2; DNA: TGTGCCAGCAGCCCCCGGACTAGCGGACAAGAGACCCAGTACTTC; CDR3: CASSPRTSGQETQYF
J: TRBJ1-4; size: -; V: TRBV30; D: -; DNA: TGTGCCTGGGCGGACTCAACTAATGAAAAACTGTTTTTT; CDR3: CAWADSTNEKLFF
J: TRBJ1-6; size: -; V: TRBV28; D: TRBD1; DNA: TGTGCCAGCAGTAAAACAGGGGGCTATTCACCCCTCCACTTT; CDR3: CASSKTGGYSPLHF
J: TRBJ2-2; size: few; V: TRBV27; D: -; DNA: TGTGCCAGCAGTTCGGTAGGGGCCGGGGAGCTGTTTTTT; CDR3: CASSSVGAGELFF
J: TRBJ2-5; size: -; V: TRBV5-1; D: TRBD2; DNA: TGCGCCAGCTGTAGGCGGGAGGGCTCAGGGACCCAGTACTTC; CDR3: CASCRREGSGTQYF
J: TRBJ1-1; size: -; V: TRBV5-1; D: -; DNA: TGCGCCAGCAGCTTGGCCCGGGAGGGTACTGAAGCTTTCTTT; CDR3: CASSLAREGTEAFF
J: TRBJ2-7; size: -; V: TRBV5-4; D: TRBD1; DNA: TGTGCCAGCAGCTCGAAGGACAGGTCCTACGAGCAGTACTTC; CDR3: CASSSKDRSYEQYF
J: TRBJ1-5; size: -; V: TRBV18; D: -; DNA: TGTGCCAGCTCACCCGTGAAAGGTGGGGCAAGCAATCAGCCCCAGCATTTT; CDR3: CASSPVKGGASNQPQHF
J: TRBJ1-2; size: -; V: TRBV12-3/TRBV12-4; D: TRBD1; DNA: TGTGCCAGCAGTTGGGACAGGGGAGATGGCTACACCTTC; CDR3: CASSWDRGDGYTF
J: TRBJ2-1; size: few; V: TRBV5-1; D: TRBD1; DNA: TGCGCCAGCAGCAATCCGGGACAGTACAATGAGCAGTTCTTC; CDR3: CASSNPGQYNEQFF
J: TRBJ1-2; size: -; V: TRBV7-2; D: -; DNA: TGTGCCAGCAGATCCCCGGTCGGGATCTATGGCTACACCTTC; CDR3: CASRSPVGIYGYTF
J: TRBJ2-1; size: -; V: TRBV5-1; D: -; DNA: TGCGCCAGCAGCTTGACGAGGAATGAGCAGTTCTTC; CDR3: CASSLTRNEQFF
J: TRBJ2-3; size: -; V: TRBV5-1; D: TRBD2; DNA: TGCGCCAGCAGCTACCGTAGCGGGAGTAAAACAGATACGCAGTATTTT; CDR3: CASSYRSGSKTDTQYF
J: TRBJ2-1; size: -; V: TRBV29-1; D: TRBD1; DNA: TGCAGCGTTGAAGTACAGGGGTTCGATGAGCAGTTCTTC; CDR3: CSVEVQGFDEQFF
J: TRBJ1-3; size: -; V: TRBV29-1; D: -; DNA: TGCAGCGTTGTGACAGGAAGTAACTCTGGAAACACCATATATTTT; CDR3: CSVVTGSNSGNTIYF
J: TRBJ2-7; size: -; V: TRBV4-3; D: -; DNA: TGCGCCAGCAGCCTTGGGTTAGGGGACGAGCAGTACTTC; CDR3: CASSLGLGDEQYF
J: TRBJ1-5; size: once; V: TRBV19; D: -; DNA: TGTGCCAGTAGTATAGGCGCCGATCAGCCCCAGCATTTT; CDR3: CASSIGADQPQHF
J: TRBJ2-2; size: -; V: TRBV11-3; D: TRBD2; DNA: TGTGCCAGCAGCAGGGGGACTAGCGGGTTGAACACCGGGGAGCTGTTTTTT; CDR3: CASSRGTSGLNTGELFF